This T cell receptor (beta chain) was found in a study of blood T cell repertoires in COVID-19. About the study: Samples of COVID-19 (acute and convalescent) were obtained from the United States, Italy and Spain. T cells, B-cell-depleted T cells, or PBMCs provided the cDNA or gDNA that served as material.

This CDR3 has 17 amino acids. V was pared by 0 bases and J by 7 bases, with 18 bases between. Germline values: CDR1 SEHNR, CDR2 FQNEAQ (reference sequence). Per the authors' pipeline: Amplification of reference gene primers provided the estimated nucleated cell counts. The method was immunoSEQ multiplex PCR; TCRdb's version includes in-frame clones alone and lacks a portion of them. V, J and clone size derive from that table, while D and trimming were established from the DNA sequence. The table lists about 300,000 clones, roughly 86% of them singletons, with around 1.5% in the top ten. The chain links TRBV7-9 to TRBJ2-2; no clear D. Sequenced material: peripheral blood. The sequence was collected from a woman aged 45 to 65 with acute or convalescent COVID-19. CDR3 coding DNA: TGTGCCAGCAGCTTAGCGTTTACAGAGTTGTTCATCGGGGAGCTGTTTTTT. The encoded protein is CASSLAFTELFIGELFF.